Many counts were recorded for the clone carrying this T cell receptor beta chain. Its antigen is unidentified. CDR1 is LGHDT and CDR2 is YNNKEL in the germline V gene (reference sequence). V gave up 3 bases and J gave up 8 bases, with 20 bases separating them. This CDR3 region has 16 residues. The time point is: longitudinal time-point 1 (baseline). These data are taken from a study of neurological immune-mediated disorders. The cDNA came from 5'RACE, which used 10-nucleotide random UMIs. Over 160 million TCR-beta sequences from 15-18 subjects were obtained in each sequencing run. TCRdb redid the calling of the 5' RACE reads with MiXCR, one entry per CDR3 protein. Of tens of thousands of distinct CDR3 sequences in the sample, roughly 10% were seen once. General study results and limits: CDR3 amino acid sequences found in expanded clones were never shared across subjects, suggesting private repertoires in all groups.

The sequenced sample was PBMCs. V and J are TRBV3-1 and TRBJ2-1; tentatively, D is TRBD2 (7 bases). This sequence was found in a male donor with HTLV-1-associated myelopathy (HAM/TSP). The CDR3 DNA is TGTGCCAGCAGCCATGGGATTGGGGGGGCTGGAGATGAGCAGTTCTTC. Its protein product is CASSHGIGGAGDEQFF.